What follows are 27 T cell receptor beta chains derived from one specimen sequenced in a study of blood T cell repertoires in COVID-19. Some clones are missing from TCRdb's copy, which holds only in-frame ones; the method was immunoSEQ multiplex PCR. The data show around 320,000 clones, roughly 91% seen once. What was sequenced was peripheral blood. All receptors come from a woman aged 30 to 39 with COVID-19, enrolled during active disease.

This sequence joins TRBV10-2 and TRBJ2-2; tentatively, D is TRBD2 (6 bases). With 11 bases removed from V and 5 bases from J, the gap between germline ends came to 12 bases. The CDR3 consists of 12 residues. Germline-derived CDR1 and CDR2 are WSHSY and SAAADI. The CDR3 reads CASDRGTGELFF. In DNA form, the CDR3 reads TGCGCCTCGGACCGGGGGACCGGGGAGCTGTTTTTT.

J is TRBJ1-1 and V is TRBV27; 7 nucleotides line up with TRBD1. Germline CDR1 and CDR2: MNHEY and SMNVEV (reference sequence). CDR3 size: 14 residues. J lost 0 bases, V lost 6 bases, and 4 bases had no gene match. The CDR3 sequence: CASRLGQLNTEAFF. CDR3 bases: TGTGCCAGCAGATTGGGACAGCTGAACACTGAAGCTTTCTTT.

This clone was seen many times. V is TRBV7-8 and J is TRBJ2-3; 8 bases map to TRBD2. Germline V gives CDR1 SGHVS, CDR2 FQNEAQ. After removal of 5 bases from V and 3 bases from J, the junction contained 10 bases not matched to a gene. The CDR3 runs to 16 residues. The CDR3 coding sequence is TGTGCCAGCAGCGCGATTCTCGGGGGGGCAACAGATACGCAGTATTTT. Its translation: CASSAILGGATDTQYF. The full variable domain, completed using reference TRBV7-8 and TRBJ2-3, is GAGVSQSPRYKVAKRGQDVALRCDPISGHVSLFWYQQALGQGPEFLTYFQNEAQLDKSGLPSDRFFAERPEGSVSTLKIQRTQQEDSAVYLCASSAILGGATDTQYFGPGTRLTVL.

The gene calls are TRBV5-1 and TRBJ1-4; weak D call: TRBD1 (5 bases). The CDR3 loop spans 15 amino acids. The V and J ends lost 4 bases and 4 bases respectively, with 14 bases between them. Germline lookup yields CDR1 SGHRS and CDR2 YFSETQ. CDR3 protein: CASSNQGSDNEKLFF. CDR3 nucleotide sequence: TGCGCCAGCAGCAATCAGGGTTCAGATAATGAAAAACTGTTTTTT. Based on the CDR3 plus reference TRBV5-1 and TRBJ1-4, the full variable domain is KAGVTQTPRYLIKTRGQQVTLSCSPISGHRSVSWYQQTPGQGLQFLFEYFSETQRNKGNFPGRFSGRQFSNSRSEMNVSTLELGDSALYLCASSNQGSDNEKLFFGSGTQLSVL.

The chain links TRBV30 to TRBJ1-3, with a possible D match to TRBD1 (6 bases). Germline CDR1 is GTSNPN and CDR2 is SVGIG (reference sequence). The CDR3 spans 14 residues. The V end lost 1 base, the J end lost 0 bases, and 7 bases lay between the germline ends. The CDR3 sequence: CAWSGTDSGNTIYF. CDR3 in DNA: TGTGCCTGGAGTGGGACAGACTCTGGAAACACCATATATTTT.

This sequence joins TRBV7-9 and TRBJ1-4; 7 bases are shared with TRBD1. The germline V gene has CDR1 SEHNR and CDR2 FQNEAQ (reference sequence). V trimming: 3 bases; J trimming: 4 bases; junction bases outside the gene matches: 2. The CDR3 totals 14 residues. The CDR3 is CASSLTGYNEKLFF. As DNA, the CDR3 is TGTGCCAGCAGCTTGACAGGGTATAATGAAAAACTGTTTTTT.

The chain has TRBV2 and TRBJ1-5; 8 positions match TRBD1. This CDR3 comprises 14 residues. Germline assignment: CDR1 SNHLY and CDR2 FYNNEI. With V trimmed by 5 bases and J by 4 bases, 4 bases remained unmatched. CDR3 protein: CASSSDRGNQPQHF. The CDR3 bases are TGTGCCAGCAGTAGCGACAGGGGAAATCAGCCCCAGCATTTT.

This chain joins TRBV19 and TRBJ2-7; no clear D gene. CDR1 and CDR2 (germline): LNHDA, SQIVND (reference sequence). Trimming took off 5 bases at V and 2 bases at J, with 13 bases between the two ends. CDR3 length equals 14 residues. CDR3 sequence reads: CASSYGGPPYEQYF. CDR3 DNA: TGTGCCAGTAGTTACGGCGGTCCACCCTACGAGCAGTACTTC.

The chain links TRBV4-1 to TRBJ2-7, with D perhaps TRBD1 (9 bases). Looked up from germline, CDR1 is MGHRA and CDR2 is YSYEKL. Trimming pared 4 bases from V and 2 bases from J, leaving 18 bases between. The CDR3 spans 16 residues. The CDR3 DNA reads TGCGCCAGCAGCCTCGGGGGGGGACAGGGAACCTACGAGCAGTACTTC. It translates to CASSLGGGQGTYEQYF.

The rearrangement links TRBV19 to TRBJ2-4; TRBD2 matches 9 bases. Germline V gene data show CDR1 as LNHDA and CDR2 as SQIVND (reference sequence). V shed 5 bases, J shed 3 bases, and the junction held 17 bases outside the gene matches. There are 19 residues in the CDR3. The DNA for the CDR3 is TGTGCCAGTAGTGCCCCCAGCGGGGGGCCGGGGTGGAGCAAAAACATTCAGTACTTC. This sequence encodes CASSAPSGGPGWSKNIQYF.

The chain uses TRBV25-1 and TRBJ1-2; 9 nucleotides line up with TRBD1. With V trimmed by 4 bases and J by 4 bases, 13 bases remained unmatched. CDR1 is MGHDK, CDR2 SYGVNS, per germline. This CDR3 has 17 residues. The CDR3 sequence: CASSGNSGQGRLYGYTF. CDR3 bases: TGTGCCAGCAGTGGGAATTCGGGACAGGGACGCCTCTATGGCTACACCTTC.

This clone was recorded only once. The chain combines TRBV28 with TRBJ2-7; D is possibly TRBD1 (5 bases). The germline gives CDR1 MDHEN, CDR2 SYDVKM. With 5 bases removed from V and 2 bases from J, the gap between germline ends came to 13 bases. This CDR3 spans 14 amino acids. CDR3 sequence reads: CASSTLGAAYEQYF. CDR3 sequence (DNA): TGTGCCAGCAGTACCCTAGGGGCCGCCTACGAGCAGTACTTC.

The V call is TRBV16, the J call TRBJ2-1; D is undetermined. Trimming cost V 2 bases and J 0 bases, with 11 bases left between them. Germline V gives CDR1 KGHSY, CDR2 FQNENV. The CDR3 covers 16 residues. CDR3 nucleotides: TGTGCCAGCAGCCAAATCGTAGAGAGCTCCTACAATGAGCAGTTCTTC. This sequence encodes CASSQIVESSYNEQFF.

Note on this clone: At one end the junction does not follow the germline gene, possibly because of a read error. The V and J genes are TRBV7-6 and TRBJ2-3; 15 bases fit TRBD2. This CDR3 contains 18 residues. Germline-derived CDR1 and CDR2 are SGHVS and FNYEAQ. The CDR3 DNA follows: TGTGCCAGCAGCTCGCGGACTAGCGGGGGGGATAGCACATATACGCAGTATTTT. Translated: CASSSRTSGGDSTYTQYF.

CDR3 region: CASSPGTASYGYTF. CDR3 in DNA: TGTGCCAGCAGCCCCGGGACAGCGTCCTATGGCTACACCTTC. The chain joins TRBV3-1 (or the pseudogene TRBV3-2) to TRBJ1-2, with TRBD1 matching 7 bases. This CDR3 region has 14 residues. Germline V gene data show CDR1 as LGHDT and CDR2 as YNNKEL (reference sequence). With V trimmed by 4 bases and J by 4 bases, 6 bases remained unmatched.

J is TRBJ1-5 and V is TRBV2; 8 nucleotides line up with TRBD1. The CDR3 sequence is 15 residues long. Germline trimming cut 3 bases from V and 5 bases from J; bases unmatched to any gene: 6. The germline V gene has CDR1 SNHLY and CDR2 FYNNEI. The CDR3 DNA is TGTGCCAGCAGTGACGTTCAGGGGGCTTATCAGCCCCAGCATTTT. As protein: CASSDVQGAYQPQHF.

This chain joins TRBV7-8 and TRBJ2-2, with D unclear. Between the trimmed V and J ends, which lost 3 bases and 2 bases, there was a span of 13 bases. CDR3 length: 16 residues. Germline assignment: CDR1 SGHVS and CDR2 FQNEAQ. CDR3: CASSFIVGVNTGELFF. Written as DNA, the CDR3 is TGTGCCAGCAGCTTTATAGTGGGCGTCAACACCGGGGAGCTGTTTTTT.

A few counts support this clone. V and J are TRBV12-3 or TRBV12-4 and TRBJ1-6; D remains ambiguous. V lost 1 base, J lost 7 bases, and 5 bases lay in between. This CDR3 is built from 13 residues. CDR3 sequence reads: CASSLDRNSPLHF. Written as DNA, the CDR3 is TGTGCCAGCAGTTTAGATAGAAATTCACCCCTCCACTTT.

The V and J genes are TRBV3-1 (or the pseudogene TRBV3-2) and TRBJ2-7; the match to TRBD1 covers 7 bases. CDR3 length: 14 residues. Germline CDR1 and CDR2: LGHDT and YNNKEL (reference sequence). The V gene end was trimmed by 3 bases and the J gene end by 8 bases; junction bases not matched to a gene: 10. CDR3 DNA: TGTGCCAGCAGCCAGTTGTCAACGACAGGGAAGCAGTACTTC. Protein: CASSQLSTTGKQYF.

The chain uses TRBV15 and TRBJ2-1; D gene ambiguous. With 2 bases removed from V and 8 bases from J, the gap between germline ends came to 13 bases. This CDR3 contains 14 residues. Germline lookup yields CDR1 LNHNV and CDR2 YYDKDF (reference sequence). The CDR3 DNA is TGTGCCACCAGCAGACCCCCGGTTTGGTATGAGCAGTTCTTC. It encodes CATSRPPVWYEQFF.

The V call is TRBV5-1, the J call TRBJ2-1, with 11 bases identical to TRBD2. Germline trimming cut 0 bases from V and 0 bases from J; bases unmatched to any gene: 5. This CDR3 has 18 residues. Germline assignment: CDR1 SGHRS and CDR2 YFSETQ. CDR3 nucleotides: TGCGCCAGCAGCTTGGCAGGTCTAGCGGGGGGCTCCTACAATGAGCAGTTCTTC. Translating it yields CASSLAGLAGGSYNEQFF.

The chain links TRBV6-5 to TRBJ1-1; TRBD1 aligns across 10 bases. Trimming removed 2 bases from V and 4 bases from J; junction bases left unmatched: 1. CDR1 is MNHEY and CDR2 is SVGAGI in the germline V gene. CDR3 length: 14 amino acids. CDR3 nucleotide sequence: TGTGCCAGCAGTTACCGGACAGGGGGCACTGAAGCTTTCTTT. Translation: CASSYRTGGTEAFF.

The rearrangement links TRBV4-1 to TRBJ2-7, with 7 bases identical to TRBD1. Germline assignment: CDR1 MGHRA and CDR2 YSYEKL. The CDR3 contains 15 residues. Trimming at V came to 1 base and at J to 4 bases, leaving 7 bases not matched to a gene. The CDR3 region is CASSQGTGAAYEQYF. In DNA form, the CDR3 reads TGCGCCAGCAGCCAAGGAACAGGGGCAGCTTACGAGCAGTACTTC.

This clone was seen just once. This chain connects TRBV7-9 to TRBJ1-2; 8 nucleotides match TRBD1. The length of the CDR3 is 16 residues. CDR1 is SEHNR, CDR2 FQNEAQ, per germline (reference sequence). V dropped 5 bases and J dropped 3; count of bases not matched to a gene: 11. DNA for the CDR3: TGTGCCAGCAGCCGACTGGACAGGGAGGTTCACTATGGCTACACCTTC. Its protein is CASSRLDREVHYGYTF.

The chain employs TRBV27 and TRBJ1-1; D is ambiguous. Germline CDR1 reads MNHEY; CDR2 reads SMNVEV (reference sequence). The CDR3 has 13 amino acids. Trimming stripped 4 bases from V and 9 bases from J, with 15 bases between. This CDR3 is CASSYSQSSQAFF. DNA for the CDR3: TGTGCCAGCAGTTACTCCCAATCATCGCAAGCTTTCTTT.

This chain uses TRBV6-5 with TRBJ1-1, with 9 bases aligning to TRBD1. The CDR3 is 12 residues long. Trimming cost V 4 bases and J 11 bases; bases outside gene matches: 5. Looked up from germline, CDR1 is MNHEY and CDR2 is SVGAGI. The CDR3: CASSSTGGKAFF. In nucleotides, the CDR3 is TGTGCCAGCAGTTCTACAGGGGGCAAGGCTTTCTTT.

Details on this clone: Given a much more abundant clone one base away, this may be a read error. Within the sample, other DNA sequences also encode this same CDR3. The J gene is TRBJ2-7, the V gene TRBV12-3 or TRBV12-4, with D possibly being TRBD1 (5 bases). V was pared by 3 bases and J by 0 bases, with 6 bases between. The CDR3 extends over 13 amino acids. CDR3 nucleotide sequence: TGTGCCAGCAGTTTTGACAGCTCCTACGAGCAGTACTTC. Protein: CASSFDSSYEQYF.